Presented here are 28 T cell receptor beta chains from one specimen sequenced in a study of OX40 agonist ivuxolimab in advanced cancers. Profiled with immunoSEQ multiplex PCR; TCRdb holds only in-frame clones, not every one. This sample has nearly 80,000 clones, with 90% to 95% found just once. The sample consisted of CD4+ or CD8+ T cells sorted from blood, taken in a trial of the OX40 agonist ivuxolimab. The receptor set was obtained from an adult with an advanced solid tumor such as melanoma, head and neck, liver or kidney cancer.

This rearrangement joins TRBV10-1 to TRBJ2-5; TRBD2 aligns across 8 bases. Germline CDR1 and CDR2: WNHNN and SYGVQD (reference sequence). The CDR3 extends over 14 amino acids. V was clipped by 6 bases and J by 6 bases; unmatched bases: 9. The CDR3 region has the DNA TGCGCCAGCAGCTCCGGGACTAGTCACCAGACCCAGTACTTC. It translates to CASSSGTSHQTQYF.

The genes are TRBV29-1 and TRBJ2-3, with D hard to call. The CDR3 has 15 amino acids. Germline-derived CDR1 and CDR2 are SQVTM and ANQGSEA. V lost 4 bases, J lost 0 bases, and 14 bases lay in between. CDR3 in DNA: TGCAGCGTTGTTTTCGGCACCCCTAGCACAGATACGCAGTATTTT. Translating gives CSVVFGTPSTDTQYF.

CDR3 in amino acids: CASKEENTGELFF. The CDR3 DNA reads TGCGCCAGCAAGGAGGAGAACACCGGGGAGCTGTTTTTT. The chain has TRBV10-2 and TRBJ2-2; the D gene is possibly TRBD2 (5 bases). From germline, CDR1 is WSHSY and CDR2 SAAADI. The CDR3 consists of 13 residues. The V gene lost 7 bases and the J gene lost 1 base, with 7 bases spanning the gap.

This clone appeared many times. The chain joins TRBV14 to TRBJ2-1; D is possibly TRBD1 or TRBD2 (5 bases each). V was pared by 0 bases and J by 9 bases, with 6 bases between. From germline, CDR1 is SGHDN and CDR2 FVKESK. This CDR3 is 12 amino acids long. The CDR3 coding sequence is TGTGCCAGCAGCCAAGACGGGGCTGAGCAGTTCTTC. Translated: CASSQDGAEQFF.

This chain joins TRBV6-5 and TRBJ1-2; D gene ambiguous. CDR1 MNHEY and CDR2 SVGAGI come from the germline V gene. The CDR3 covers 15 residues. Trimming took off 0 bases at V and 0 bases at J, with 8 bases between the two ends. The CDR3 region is CASSYSGAANYGYTF. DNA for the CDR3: TGTGCCAGCAGTTACTCGGGCGCCGCTAACTATGGCTACACCTTC.

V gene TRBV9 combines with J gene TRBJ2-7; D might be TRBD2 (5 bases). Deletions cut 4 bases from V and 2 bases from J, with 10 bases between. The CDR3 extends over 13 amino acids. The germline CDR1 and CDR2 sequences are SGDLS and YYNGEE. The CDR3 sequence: CASSPGDAYEQYF. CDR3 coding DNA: TGTGCCAGCAGCCCCGGGGATGCCTACGAGCAGTACTTC. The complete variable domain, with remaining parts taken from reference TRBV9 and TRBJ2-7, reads DSGVTQTPKHLITATGQRVTLRCSPRSGDLSVYWYQQSLDQGLQFLIQYYNGEERAKGNILERFSAQQFPDLHSELNLSSLELGDSALYFCASSPGDAYEQYFGPGTRLTVT.

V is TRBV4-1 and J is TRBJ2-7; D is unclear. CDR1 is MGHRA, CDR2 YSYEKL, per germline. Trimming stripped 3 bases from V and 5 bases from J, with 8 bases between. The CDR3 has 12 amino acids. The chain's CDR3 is CASSHVGHEQYF. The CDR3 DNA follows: TGCGCCAGCAGCCACGTTGGGCACGAGCAGTACTTC.

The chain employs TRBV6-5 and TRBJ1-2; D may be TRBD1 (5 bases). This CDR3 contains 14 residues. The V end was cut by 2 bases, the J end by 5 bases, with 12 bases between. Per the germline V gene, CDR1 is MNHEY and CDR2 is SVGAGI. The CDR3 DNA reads TGTGCCAGCAGTTACGAAAGGGGCCGATATGGCTACACCTTC. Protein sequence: CASSYERGRYGYTF.

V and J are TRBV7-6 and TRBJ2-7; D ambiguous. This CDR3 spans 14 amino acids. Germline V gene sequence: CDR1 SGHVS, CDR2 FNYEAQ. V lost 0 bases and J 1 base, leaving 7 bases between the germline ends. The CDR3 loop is CASSLAKGSYEQYF. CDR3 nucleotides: TGTGCCAGCAGCTTAGCGAAAGGTTCCTACGAGCAGTACTTC.

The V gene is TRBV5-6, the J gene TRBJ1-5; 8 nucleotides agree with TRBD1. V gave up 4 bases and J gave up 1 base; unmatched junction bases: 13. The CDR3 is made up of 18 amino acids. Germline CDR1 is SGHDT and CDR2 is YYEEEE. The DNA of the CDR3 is TGTGCCAGCAGCGGTGGACAGGGTGATCCGGTAAGCAATCAGCCCCAGCATTTT. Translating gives CASSGGQGDPVSNQPQHF.

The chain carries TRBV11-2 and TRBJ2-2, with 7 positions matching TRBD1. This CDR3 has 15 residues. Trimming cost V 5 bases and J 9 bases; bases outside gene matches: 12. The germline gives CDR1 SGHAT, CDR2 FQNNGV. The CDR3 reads CASSPHRGDSRELFF. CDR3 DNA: TGTGCCAGCAGCCCTCACAGGGGCGACAGCCGGGAGCTGTTTTTT. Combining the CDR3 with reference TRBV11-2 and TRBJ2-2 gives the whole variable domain EAGVAQSPRYKIIEKRQSVAFWCNPISGHATLYWYQQILGQGPKLLIQFQNNGVVDDSQLPKDRFSAERLKGVDSTLKIQPAKLEDSAVYLCASSPHRGDSRELFFGEGSRLTVL.

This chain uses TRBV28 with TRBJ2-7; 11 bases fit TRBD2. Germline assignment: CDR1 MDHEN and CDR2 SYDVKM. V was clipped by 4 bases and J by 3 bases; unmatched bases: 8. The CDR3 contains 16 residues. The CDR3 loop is CASSSIGTSGFYEQYF. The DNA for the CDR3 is TGTGCCAGCAGTTCGATCGGGACTAGCGGATTCTACGAGCAGTACTTC.

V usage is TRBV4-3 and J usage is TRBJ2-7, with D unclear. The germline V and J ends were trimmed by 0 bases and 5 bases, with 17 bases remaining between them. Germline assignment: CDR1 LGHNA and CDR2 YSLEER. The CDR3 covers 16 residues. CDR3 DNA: TGCGCCAGCAGCCAAGATCTAGTGATTAGGACGAACGAGCAGTACTTC. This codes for CASSQDLVIRTNEQYF.

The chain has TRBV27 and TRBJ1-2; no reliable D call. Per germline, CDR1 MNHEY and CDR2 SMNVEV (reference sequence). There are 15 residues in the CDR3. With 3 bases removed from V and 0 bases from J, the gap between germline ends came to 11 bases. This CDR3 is CASSLAGRANYGYTF. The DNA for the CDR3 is TGTGCCAGCAGTTTGGCAGGTCGCGCTAACTATGGCTACACCTTC.

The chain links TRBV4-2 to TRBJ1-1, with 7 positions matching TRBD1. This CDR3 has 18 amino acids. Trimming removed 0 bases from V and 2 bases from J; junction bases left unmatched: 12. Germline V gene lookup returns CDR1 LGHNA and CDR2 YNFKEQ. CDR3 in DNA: TGTGCCAGCAGCCAAGATGGAGAAGGGGGCGTTTTAAACACTGAAGCTTTCTTT. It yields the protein CASSQDGEGGVLNTEAFF.

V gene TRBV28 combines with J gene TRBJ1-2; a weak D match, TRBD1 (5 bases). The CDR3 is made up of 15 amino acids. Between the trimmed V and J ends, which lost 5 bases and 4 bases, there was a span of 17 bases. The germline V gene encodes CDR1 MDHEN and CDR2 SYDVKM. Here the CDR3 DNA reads TGTGCCAGCAGTCCCTCCGGGACTGCGCTCTATGGCTACACCTTC. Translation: CASSPSGTALYGYTF.

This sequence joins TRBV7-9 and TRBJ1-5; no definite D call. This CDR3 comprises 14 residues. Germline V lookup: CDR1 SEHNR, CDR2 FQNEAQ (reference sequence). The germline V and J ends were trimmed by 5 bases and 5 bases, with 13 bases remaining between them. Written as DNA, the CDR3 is TGTGCCAGCAGCGACCGTGGTTGGGATCAGCCCCAGCATTTT. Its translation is CASSDRGWDQPQHF.

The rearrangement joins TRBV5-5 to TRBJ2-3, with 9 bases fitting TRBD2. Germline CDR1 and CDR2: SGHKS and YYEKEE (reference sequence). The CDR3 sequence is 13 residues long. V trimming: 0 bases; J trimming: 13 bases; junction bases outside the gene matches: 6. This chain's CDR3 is CASSLAVAGVKYF. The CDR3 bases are TGTGCCAGCAGCTTGGCTGTAGCGGGGGTTAAGTATTTT.

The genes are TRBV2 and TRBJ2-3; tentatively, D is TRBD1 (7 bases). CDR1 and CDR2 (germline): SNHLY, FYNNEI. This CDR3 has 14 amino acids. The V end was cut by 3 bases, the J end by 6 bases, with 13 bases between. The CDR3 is CASSDYPGGDTQYF. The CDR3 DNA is TGTGCCAGCAGTGACTATCCAGGGGGGGATACGCAGTATTTT.

This chain's CDR3 is CASSLVGEQFF. CDR3 nucleotides: TGCGCCAGCAGCTTGGTGGGGGAGCAGTTCTTC. V usage is TRBV5-1 and J usage is TRBJ2-1; D is unclear. The CDR3 extends over 11 amino acids. CDR1 is SGHRS and CDR2 is YFSETQ in the germline V gene. Trimming pared 0 bases from V and 10 bases from J, leaving 5 bases between.

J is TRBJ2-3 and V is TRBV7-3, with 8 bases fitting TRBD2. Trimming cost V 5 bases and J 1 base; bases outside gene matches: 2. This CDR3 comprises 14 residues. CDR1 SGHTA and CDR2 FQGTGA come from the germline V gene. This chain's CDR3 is CASSDSGGTDTQYF. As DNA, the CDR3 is TGTGCCAGCAGCGATAGCGGGGGCACAGATACGCAGTATTTT. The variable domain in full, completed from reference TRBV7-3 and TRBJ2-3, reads GAGVSQTPSNKVTEKGKYVELRCDPISGHTALYWYRQSLGQGPEFLIYFQGTGAADDSGLPNDRFFAVRPEGSVSTLKIQRTERGDSAVYLCASSDSGGTDTQYFGPGTRLTVL.

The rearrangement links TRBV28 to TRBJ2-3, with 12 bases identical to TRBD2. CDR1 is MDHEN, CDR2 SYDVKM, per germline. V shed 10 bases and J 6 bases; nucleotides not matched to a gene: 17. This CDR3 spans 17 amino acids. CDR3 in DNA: TGTGCCACCCAACCCTTTCTAGCGGGAGGGCCCACGGATACGCAGTATTTT. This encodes CATQPFLAGGPTDTQYF.

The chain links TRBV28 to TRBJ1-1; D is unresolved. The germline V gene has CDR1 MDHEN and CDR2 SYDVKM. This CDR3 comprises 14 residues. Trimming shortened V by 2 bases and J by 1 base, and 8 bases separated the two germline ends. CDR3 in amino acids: CASSLMDENTEAFF. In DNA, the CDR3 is TGTGCCAGCAGTTTAATGGACGAGAACACTGAAGCTTTCTTT.

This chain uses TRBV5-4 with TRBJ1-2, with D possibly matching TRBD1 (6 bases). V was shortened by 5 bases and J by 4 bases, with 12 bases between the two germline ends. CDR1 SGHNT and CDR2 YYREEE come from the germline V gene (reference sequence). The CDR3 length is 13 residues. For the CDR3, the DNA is TGTGCCAGCAGGGCGACAGGAACCTATGGCTACACCTTC. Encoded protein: CASRATGTYGYTF. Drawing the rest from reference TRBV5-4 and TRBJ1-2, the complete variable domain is ETGVTQSPTHLIKTRGQQVTLRCSSQSGHNTVSWYQQALGQGPQFIFQYYREEENGRGNFPPRFSGLQFPNYSSELNVNALELDDSALYLCASRATGTYGYTFGSGTRLTVV.

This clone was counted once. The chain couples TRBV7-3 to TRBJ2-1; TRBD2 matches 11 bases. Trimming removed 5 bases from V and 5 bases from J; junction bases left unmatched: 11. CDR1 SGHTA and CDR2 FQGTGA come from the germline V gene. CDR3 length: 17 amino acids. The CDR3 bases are TGTGCCAGCAGCCCATATACTAGCGGGAGTTTCGACAATGAGCAGTTCTTC. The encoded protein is CASSPYTSGSFDNEQFF.

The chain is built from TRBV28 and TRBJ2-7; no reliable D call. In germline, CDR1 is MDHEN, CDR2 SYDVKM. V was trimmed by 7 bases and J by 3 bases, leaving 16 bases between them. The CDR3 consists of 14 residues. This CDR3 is CASNWAGSIYEQYF. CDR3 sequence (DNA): TGTGCCAGCAATTGGGCCGGTTCCATCTACGAGCAGTACTTC.

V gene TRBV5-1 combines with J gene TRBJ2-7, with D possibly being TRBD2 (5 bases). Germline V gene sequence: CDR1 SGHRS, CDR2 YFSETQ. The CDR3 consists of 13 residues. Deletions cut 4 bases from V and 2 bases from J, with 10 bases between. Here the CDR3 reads CASSRDGAYEQYF. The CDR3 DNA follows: TGCGCCAGCAGCCGAGACGGGGCCTACGAGCAGTACTTC.

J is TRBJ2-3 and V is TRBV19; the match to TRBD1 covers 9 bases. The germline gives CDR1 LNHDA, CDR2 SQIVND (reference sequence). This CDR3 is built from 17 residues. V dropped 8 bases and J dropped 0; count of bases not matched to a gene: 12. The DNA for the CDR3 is TGTGCCAGTGCGGGCCCCCGGGACAGGGTTAGCACAGATACGCAGTATTTT. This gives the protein CASAGPRDRVSTDTQYF. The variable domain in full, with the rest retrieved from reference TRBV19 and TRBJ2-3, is DGGITQSPKYLFRKEGQNVTLSCEQNLNHDAMYWYRQDPGQGLRLIYYSQIVNDFQKGDIAEGYSVSREKKESFPLTVTSAQKNPTAFYLCASAGPRDRVSTDTQYFGPGTRLTVL.